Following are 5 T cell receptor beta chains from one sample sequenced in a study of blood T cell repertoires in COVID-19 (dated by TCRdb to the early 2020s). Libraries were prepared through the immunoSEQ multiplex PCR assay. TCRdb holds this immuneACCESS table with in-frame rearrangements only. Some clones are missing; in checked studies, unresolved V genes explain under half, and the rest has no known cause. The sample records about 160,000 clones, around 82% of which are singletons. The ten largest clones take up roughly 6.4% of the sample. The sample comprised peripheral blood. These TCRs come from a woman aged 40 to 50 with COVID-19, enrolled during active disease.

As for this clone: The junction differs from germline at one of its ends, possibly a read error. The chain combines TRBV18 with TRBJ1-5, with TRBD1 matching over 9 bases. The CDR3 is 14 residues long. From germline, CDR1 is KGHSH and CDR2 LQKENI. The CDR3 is CASSQGAQGQPQHF. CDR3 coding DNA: TGTGCCAGTTCACAGGGGGCGCAGGGTCAGCCCCAGCATTTT. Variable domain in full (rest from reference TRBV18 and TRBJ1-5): NAGVMQNPRHLVRRRGQEARLRCSPMKGHSHVYWYRQLPEEGLKFMVYLQKENIIDESGMPKERFSAEFPKEGPSILRIQQVVRGDSAAYFCASSQGAQGQPQHFGDGTRLSIL.

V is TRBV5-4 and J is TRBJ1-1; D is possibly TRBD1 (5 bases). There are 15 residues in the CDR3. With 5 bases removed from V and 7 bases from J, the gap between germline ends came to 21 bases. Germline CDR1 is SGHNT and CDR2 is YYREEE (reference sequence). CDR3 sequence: CASRLFGHSAVEAFF. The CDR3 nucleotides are TGTGCCAGCAGACTCTTTGGACACAGTGCCGTTGAAGCTTTCTTT. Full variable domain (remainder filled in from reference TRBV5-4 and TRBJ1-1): ETGVTQSPTHLIKTRGQQVTLRCSSQSGHNTVSWYQQALGQGPQFIFQYYREEENGRGNFPPRFSGLQFPNYSSELNVNALELDDSALYLCASRLFGHSAVEAFFGQGTRLTVV.

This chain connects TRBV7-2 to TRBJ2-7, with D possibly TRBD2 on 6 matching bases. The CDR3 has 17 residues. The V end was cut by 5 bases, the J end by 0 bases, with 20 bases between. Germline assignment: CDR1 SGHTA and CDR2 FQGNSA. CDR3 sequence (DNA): TGTGCCAGCAGCCCACCGACCGGGACTCCCAGCTCCTACGAGCAGTACTTC. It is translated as CASSPPTGTPSSYEQYF.

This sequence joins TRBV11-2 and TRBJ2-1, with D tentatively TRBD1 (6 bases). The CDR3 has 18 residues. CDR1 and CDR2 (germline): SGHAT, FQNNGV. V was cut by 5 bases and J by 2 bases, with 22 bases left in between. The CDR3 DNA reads TGTGCCAGCAGCCTAGGGGGATGGGGAGTCGGCCCCTACAATGAGCAGTTCTTC. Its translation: CASSLGGWGVGPYNEQFF.

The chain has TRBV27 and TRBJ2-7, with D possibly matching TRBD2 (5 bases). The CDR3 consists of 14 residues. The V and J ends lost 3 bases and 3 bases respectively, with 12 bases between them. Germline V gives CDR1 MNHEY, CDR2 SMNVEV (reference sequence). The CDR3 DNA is TGTGCCAGCAGTTTGAGGCTAGCTGGCTACGAGCAGTACTTC. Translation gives CASSLRLAGYEQYF.